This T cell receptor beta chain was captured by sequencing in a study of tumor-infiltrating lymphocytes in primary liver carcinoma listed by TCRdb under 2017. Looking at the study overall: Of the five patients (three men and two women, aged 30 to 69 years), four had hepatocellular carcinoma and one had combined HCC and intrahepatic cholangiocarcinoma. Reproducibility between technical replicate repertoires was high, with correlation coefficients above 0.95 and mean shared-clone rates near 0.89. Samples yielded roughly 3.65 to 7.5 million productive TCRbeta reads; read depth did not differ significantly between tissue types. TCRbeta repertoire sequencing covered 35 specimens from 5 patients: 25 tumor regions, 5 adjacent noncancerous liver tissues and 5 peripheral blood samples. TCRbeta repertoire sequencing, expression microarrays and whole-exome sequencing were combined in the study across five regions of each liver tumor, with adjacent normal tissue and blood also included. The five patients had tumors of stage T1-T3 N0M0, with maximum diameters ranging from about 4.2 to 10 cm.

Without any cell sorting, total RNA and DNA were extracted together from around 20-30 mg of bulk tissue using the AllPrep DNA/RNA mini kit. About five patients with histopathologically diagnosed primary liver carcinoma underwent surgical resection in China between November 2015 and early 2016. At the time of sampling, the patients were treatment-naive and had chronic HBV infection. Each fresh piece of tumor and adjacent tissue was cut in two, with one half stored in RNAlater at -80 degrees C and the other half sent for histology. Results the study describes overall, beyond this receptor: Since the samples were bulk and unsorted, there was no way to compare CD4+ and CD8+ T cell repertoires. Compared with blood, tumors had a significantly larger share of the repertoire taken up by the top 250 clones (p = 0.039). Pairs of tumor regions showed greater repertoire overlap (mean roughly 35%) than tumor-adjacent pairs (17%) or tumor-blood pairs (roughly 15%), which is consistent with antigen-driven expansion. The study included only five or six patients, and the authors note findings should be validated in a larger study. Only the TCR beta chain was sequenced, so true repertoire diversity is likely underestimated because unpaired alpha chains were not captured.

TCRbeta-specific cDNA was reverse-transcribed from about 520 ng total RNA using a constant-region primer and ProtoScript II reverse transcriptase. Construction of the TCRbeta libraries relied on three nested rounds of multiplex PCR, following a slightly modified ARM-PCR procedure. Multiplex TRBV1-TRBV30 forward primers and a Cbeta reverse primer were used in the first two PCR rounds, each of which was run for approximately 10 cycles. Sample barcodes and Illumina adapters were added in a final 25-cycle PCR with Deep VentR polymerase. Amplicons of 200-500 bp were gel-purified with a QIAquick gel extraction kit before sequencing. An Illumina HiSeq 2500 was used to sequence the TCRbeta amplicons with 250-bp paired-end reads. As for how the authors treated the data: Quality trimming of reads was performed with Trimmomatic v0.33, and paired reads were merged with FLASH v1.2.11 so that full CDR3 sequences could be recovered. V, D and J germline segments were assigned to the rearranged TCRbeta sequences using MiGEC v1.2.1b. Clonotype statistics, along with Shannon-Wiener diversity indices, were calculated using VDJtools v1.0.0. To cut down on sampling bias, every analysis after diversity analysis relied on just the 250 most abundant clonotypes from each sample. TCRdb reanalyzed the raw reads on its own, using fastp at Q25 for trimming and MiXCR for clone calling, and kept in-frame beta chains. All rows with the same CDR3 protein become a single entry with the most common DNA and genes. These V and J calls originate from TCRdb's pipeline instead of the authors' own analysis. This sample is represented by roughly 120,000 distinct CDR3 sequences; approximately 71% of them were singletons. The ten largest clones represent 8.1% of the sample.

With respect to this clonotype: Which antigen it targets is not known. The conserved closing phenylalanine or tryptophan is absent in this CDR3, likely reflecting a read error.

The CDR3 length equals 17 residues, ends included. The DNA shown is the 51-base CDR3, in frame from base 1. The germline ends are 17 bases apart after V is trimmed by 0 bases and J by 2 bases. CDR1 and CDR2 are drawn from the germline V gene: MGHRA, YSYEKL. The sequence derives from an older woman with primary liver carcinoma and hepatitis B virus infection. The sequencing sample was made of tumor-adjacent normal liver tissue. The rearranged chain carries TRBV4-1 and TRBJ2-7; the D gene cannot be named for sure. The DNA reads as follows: TGCGCCAGCAGCCAAGACTGCGGCGGAGTTGGGACCTACGAGCAGTACTCC. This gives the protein CASSQDCGGVGTYEQYS.